These T cell receptor beta chains were read from a single sample in a study of molecular identifiers for immune sequencing clone quantification. TCRdb reanalysed the PCR reads using MiXCR and keeps one entry per CDR3 protein. Here the sample spans 40,000 to 45,000 distinct CDR3 sequences, over 15% being singletons. Sequencing was done on a sample of naive CD8+ T cells from blood, with Jurkat cell RNA spiked in. The receptors originated from a human donor in good health. Some libraries in this study had Jurkat cell RNA spiked in. Both conserved end residues are part of each CDR3.

TRBV29-1 | CSVEQTGGVTYEQYF
TRBV7-9 | CASSLDAGYEQYF
TRBV5-1 | CASSLAGGYQETQYF
TRBV19 | CASRKGRHTEAFF
TRBV13 | CASSPLAGGTDTQYF
TRBV5-5 | CASSLSRRSPEAFF
TRBV7-6 | CASSFLSKYNEQFF
TRBV4-1 | CASSQATGSGGTNEKLFF
TRBV6-1 | CATPSGTYNEQFF
TRBV7-2 | CAGSYLAGELTDTQYF
TRBV5-6 | CASSFGPGIDTEAFF
TRBV29-1 | CSVEFWDRGGNEQYF
TRBV7-9 | CASTKITGGASTEAFF
TRBV28 | CASSSRYLADEQFF
TRBV28 | CALGPQETQYF
TRBV5-6 | CASSLGGAPLEQYF
TRBV6-5 | CASSRTIFDTQYF
TRBV6-5 | CASSSVPMAPKQYF
TRBV9 | CASAFGGGTNTGELFF
TRBV20-1 | CSARGVEQFF
TRBV24-1 | CATSARTDWETQYF
TRBV20-1 | CSARDRGAPNQPQHF
TRBV29-1 | CSVLLPTEAFF
TRBV29-1 | CSVPVATNNEQFF
TRBV19 | CASSIDPLALNTGELFF
TRBV13 | CASSSGGLRNQPQHF
TRBV4-3 | CASSPGQGAYGYTF
TRBV27 | CAGSLSGTSYEQYF